This TCR beta chain was profiled in a study of T cell changes during pregnancy in multiple sclerosis. The CDR3 has 15 residues. Per the germline V gene, CDR1 is SGHNT and CDR2 is YENEEA. With 3 bases removed from V and 1 base from J, the gap between germline ends came to 10 bases. The table came from immunoSEQ multiplex PCR; TCRdb's copy has only in-frame clones and leaves some out. The sample holds about 40,000 clones, 85% to 95% seen once. The gene calls are TRBV11-3 and TRBJ1-5; no definite D call. This specimen consisted of CD8+ T cells from peripheral blood mononuclear cells, obtained in the third trimester of pregnancy. This clonotype originated in a female donor with multiple sclerosis, enrolled in a pregnancy study. The CDR3 here is CASSFNRKSNQPQHF. CDR3 nucleotide sequence: TGTGCCAGCAGCTTCAACAGAAAGAGCAATCAGCCCCAGCATTTT. Together with reference TRBV11-3 and TRBJ1-5, the CDR3 gives the full variable domain: EAGVVQSPRYKIIEKKQPVAFWCNPISGHNTLYWYLQNLGQGPELLIRYENEEAVDDSQLPKDRFSAERLKGVDSTLKIQPAELGDSAVYLCASSFNRKSNQPQHFGDGTRLSIL.